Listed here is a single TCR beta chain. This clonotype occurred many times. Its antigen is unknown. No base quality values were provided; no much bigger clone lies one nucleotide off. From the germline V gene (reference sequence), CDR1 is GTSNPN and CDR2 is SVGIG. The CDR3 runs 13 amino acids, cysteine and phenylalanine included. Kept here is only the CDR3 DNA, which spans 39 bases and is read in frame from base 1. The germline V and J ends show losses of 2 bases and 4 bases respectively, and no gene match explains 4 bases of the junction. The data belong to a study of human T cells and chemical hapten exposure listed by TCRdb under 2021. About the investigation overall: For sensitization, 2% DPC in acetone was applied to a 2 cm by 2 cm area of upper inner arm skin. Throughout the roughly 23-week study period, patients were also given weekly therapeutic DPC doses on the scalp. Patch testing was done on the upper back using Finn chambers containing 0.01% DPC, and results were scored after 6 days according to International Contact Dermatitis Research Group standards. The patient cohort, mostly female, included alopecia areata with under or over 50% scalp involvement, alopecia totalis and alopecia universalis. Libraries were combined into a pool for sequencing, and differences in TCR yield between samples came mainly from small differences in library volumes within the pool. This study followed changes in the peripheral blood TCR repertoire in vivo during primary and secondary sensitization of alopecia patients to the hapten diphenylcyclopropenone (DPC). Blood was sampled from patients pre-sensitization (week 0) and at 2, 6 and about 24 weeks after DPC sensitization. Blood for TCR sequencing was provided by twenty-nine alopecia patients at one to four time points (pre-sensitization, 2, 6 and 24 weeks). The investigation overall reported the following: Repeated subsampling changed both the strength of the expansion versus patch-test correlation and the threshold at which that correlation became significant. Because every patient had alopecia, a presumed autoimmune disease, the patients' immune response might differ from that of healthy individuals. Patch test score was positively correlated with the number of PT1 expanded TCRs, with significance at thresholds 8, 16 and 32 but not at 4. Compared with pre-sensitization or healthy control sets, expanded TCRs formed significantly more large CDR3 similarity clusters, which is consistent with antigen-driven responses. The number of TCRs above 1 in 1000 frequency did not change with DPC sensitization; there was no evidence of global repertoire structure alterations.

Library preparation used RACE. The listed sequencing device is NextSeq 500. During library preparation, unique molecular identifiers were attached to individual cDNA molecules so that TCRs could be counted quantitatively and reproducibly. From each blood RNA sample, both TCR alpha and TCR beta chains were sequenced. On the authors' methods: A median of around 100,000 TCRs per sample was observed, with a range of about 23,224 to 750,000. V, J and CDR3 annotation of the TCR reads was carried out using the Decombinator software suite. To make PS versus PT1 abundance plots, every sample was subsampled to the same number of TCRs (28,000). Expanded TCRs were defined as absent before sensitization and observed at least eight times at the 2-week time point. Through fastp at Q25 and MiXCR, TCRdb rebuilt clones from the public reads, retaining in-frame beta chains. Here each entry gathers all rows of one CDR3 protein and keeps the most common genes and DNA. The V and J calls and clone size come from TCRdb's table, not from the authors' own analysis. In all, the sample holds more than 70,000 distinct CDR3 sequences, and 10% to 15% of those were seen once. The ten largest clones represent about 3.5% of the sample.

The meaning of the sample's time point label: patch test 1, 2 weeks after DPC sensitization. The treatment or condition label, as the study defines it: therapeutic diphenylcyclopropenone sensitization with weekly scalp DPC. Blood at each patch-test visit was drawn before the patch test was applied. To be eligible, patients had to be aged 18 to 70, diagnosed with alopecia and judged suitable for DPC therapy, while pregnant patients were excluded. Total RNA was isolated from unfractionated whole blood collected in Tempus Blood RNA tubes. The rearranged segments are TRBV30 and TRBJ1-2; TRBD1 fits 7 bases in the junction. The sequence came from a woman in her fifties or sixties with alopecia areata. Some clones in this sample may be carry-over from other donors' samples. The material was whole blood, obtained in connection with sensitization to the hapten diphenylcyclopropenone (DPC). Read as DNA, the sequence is TGTGCCTGGAGTCGGGACAGACCCTATGGCTACACCTTC. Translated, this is CAWSRDRPYGYTF.